The T cell receptor (beta chain) under discussion was sequenced for a study of blood T cell repertoires in COVID-19. Looked up from germline, CDR1 is LNHDA and CDR2 is SQIVND (reference sequence). There are 15 residues in the CDR3. Deletions cut 4 bases from V and 0 bases from J, with 10 bases between. Here immunoSEQ multiplex PCR was the method, and the copy in TCRdb shows in-frame clones only, minus some. The sample includes some 78,000 clones, roughly 90% of them seen just once. The clonotype originates from a man in his fifties with active or convalescent COVID-19. The gene calls are TRBV19 and TRBJ2-1; weak D call: TRBD1 (6 bases). The sequenced material came from peripheral blood. CDR3 sequence reads: CASSTGQSSYNEQFF. CDR3 in DNA: TGTGCCAGTAGTACCGGACAGAGCTCCTACAATGAGCAGTTCTTC.